What follows are 19 T cell receptor beta chains derived from one specimen sequenced in a study of T cell repertoires in cytomegalovirus infection (dated by TCRdb to about 2019). The sequencer was an Illumina HiSeq 1500. TCRdb reprocessed the public reads (quality trimming at Q25 with fastp, clone calling with MiXCR) and kept in-frame beta chains. For every CDR3 protein sequence, its rows merge into one entry that carries the most common genes and DNA. This sample is represented by about 57,000 distinct CDR3 sequences; roughly 21% of them were singletons. Together, the top ten hold 73% of the sample. The label giving this sample's treatment or condition can be read as: in vitro stimulation with specific CMV peptide epitopes to enrich CMV-specific T cells. These receptors have no identified antigens. The input for sequencing was CD8+ T cells from cultured PBMCs, taken from culture after CMV antigen stimulation. The receptors stem from a human donor in good health (CMV status not recorded). Some clones in this sample may be carry-over from other donors' samples.

This chain links TRBV12-3 or TRBV12-4 with TRBJ1-2, with a possible D match to TRBD1 (5 bases). This CDR3 contains 14 residues. V was clipped by 1 base and J by 4 bases, with 10 bases between them. The CDR3 sequence is CASSLGVGVYGYTF. The CDR3 bases are TGTGCCAGCAGTTTAGGTGTGGGGGTCTATGGCTACACCTTC.

This clonotype was seen only a few times. This sequence joins TRBV5-5 and TRBJ2-7; the D gene is possibly TRBD2 (6 bases). The CDR3 length is 14 residues. Germline CDR1 and CDR2: SGHKS and YYEKEE (reference sequence). With 7 bases removed from V and 0 bases from J, the gap between germline ends came to 14 bases. Here the CDR3 reads CASPGVDSSYEQYF. DNA of the CDR3: TGTGCCAGCCCGGGGGTCGACAGCTCCTACGAGCAGTACTTC.

The table lists this clonotype with a few counts. The V and J genes are TRBV11-2 and TRBJ2-1; 9 bases agree with TRBD1. J was trimmed by 7 bases and V by 4 bases; bases with no gene match: 2. The germline V gene encodes CDR1 SGHAT and CDR2 FQNNGV. The CDR3 sequence is 13 residues long. CDR3 sequence reads: CASSWDRANEQFF. The CDR3 nucleotides read TGTGCCAGCAGCTGGGACAGGGCAAATGAGCAGTTCTTC.

The table lists this clonotype with a few counts. This rearrangement joins TRBV6-5 to TRBJ2-7; 8 bases match TRBD2. The J segment lost 2 bases and the V segment lost 7 bases, leaving 10 bases of the junction unmatched. Germline V gene lookup returns CDR1 MNHEY and CDR2 SVGAGI. CDR3 length: 15 residues. The CDR3 DNA reads TGTGCCAGCATTAAAACTAGCGGTGAGACCTACGAGCAGTACTTC. Its translation is CASIKTSGETYEQYF.

The V gene is TRBV13, the J gene TRBJ1-1; 8 bases are shared with TRBD1. V shed 1 base and J 8 bases; nucleotides not matched to a gene: 6. This CDR3 has 14 residues. Germline V lookup: CDR1 PRHDT, CDR2 FYEKMQ (reference sequence). In DNA, the CDR3 is TGTGCCAGCAGCTTAGACGGGACAGGCGCAGAAGCTTTCTTT. Its protein product is CASSLDGTGAEAFF.

In its sample, this clonotype was seen a few times. The chain combines TRBV7-2 with TRBJ1-4; 7 nucleotides match TRBD1. The germline V gene encodes CDR1 SGHTA and CDR2 FQGNSA. Trimming took 5 bases from V and 2 from J; bases not matched to a gene: 5. The CDR3 is 15 amino acids. The CDR3 loop is CASSKGGWTNEKLFF. The CDR3 nucleotides read TGTGCCAGCAGCAAAGGGGGCTGGACTAATGAAAAACTGTTTTTT.

This chain uses TRBV7-2 with TRBJ1-1; the D is unclear. This CDR3 spans 14 amino acids. The V end lost 8 bases, the J end lost 1 base, and 14 bases lay between the germline ends. The V gene's germline CDR1 is SGHTA and CDR2 FQGNSA. The CDR3 spells CASGPGSWNTEAFF. DNA of the CDR3: TGTGCCAGCGGCCCGGGAAGCTGGAACACTGAAGCTTTCTTT.

This clonotype was counted between two and nine times. The chain recombines TRBV27 with TRBJ1-1, with D possibly being TRBD1 (6 bases). The CDR3 length is 17 residues. The germline CDR1 and CDR2 sequences are MNHEY and SMNVEV (reference sequence). Trimming left V 0 bases short and J 1 base short, with 15 bases between. CDR3 sequence (DNA): TGTGCCAGCAGTTTATCGGGGTTGGGGACACCGAACACTGAAGCTTTCTTT. Translating gives CASSLSGLGTPNTEAFF.

This clonotype was observed once. V and J are TRBV28 and TRBJ2-7; 7 nucleotides match TRBD1. Trimming removed 5 bases from V and 0 bases from J; junction bases left unmatched: 4. Germline V gene lookup returns CDR1 MDHEN and CDR2 SYDVKM. The CDR3 sequence is 14 residues long. The CDR3 reads CASSPGQSSYEQYF. The DNA of the CDR3 is TGTGCCAGCAGTCCGGGACAGAGCTCCTACGAGCAGTACTTC. The full variable domain, in which reference TRBV28 and TRBJ2-7 provide the parts outside the CDR3, is DVKVTQSSRYLVKRTGEKVFLECVQDMDHENMFWYRQDPGLGLRLIYFSYDVKMKEKGDIPEGYSVSREKKERFSLILESASTNQTSMYLCASSPGQSSYEQYFGPGTRLTVT.

This clonotype was found many times. In DNA, the CDR3 is TGTGCCAGCAGCGTTCCGGTTGACAGTCAACAGGAGACCCAGTACTTC. This encodes CASSVPVDSQQETQYF. J is TRBJ2-5 and V is TRBV5-6; TRBD1 might be the D (5 bases). V was shortened by 4 bases and J by 5 bases, with 21 bases between the two germline ends. The CDR3 covers 16 residues. Germline values: CDR1 SGHDT, CDR2 YYEEEE.

This clonotype was found a few times. The chain couples TRBV7-2 to TRBJ2-3; 8 bases match TRBD1. V trimming: 4 bases; J trimming: 5 bases; junction bases outside the gene matches: 5. CDR1 is SGHTA, CDR2 FQGNSA, per germline. This CDR3 region has 14 residues. The CDR3 coding sequence is TGTGCCAGCAGCTCCGGGACAGGACGAGATACGCAGTATTTT. Translating it yields CASSSGTGRDTQYF. Together with reference TRBV7-2 and TRBJ2-3, the CDR3 gives the full variable domain: GAGVSQSPSNKVTEKGKDVELRCDPISGHTALYWYRQSLGQGLEFLIYFQGNSAPDKSGLPSDRFSAERTGGSVSTLTIQRTQQEDSAVYLCASSSGTGRDTQYFGPGTRLTVL.

This chain joins TRBV2 and TRBJ1-1; 12 positions match TRBD1. The CDR3 is 16 amino acids. Germline CDR1 is SNHLY and CDR2 is FYNNEI. After removal of 5 bases from V and 5 bases from J, the junction contained 9 bases not matched to a gene. The CDR3 loop is CASSHQRDRGQTEAFF. The CDR3 bases are TGTGCCAGCAGTCACCAGCGGGACAGGGGGCAGACTGAAGCTTTCTTT.

V usage is TRBV5-6 and J usage is TRBJ1-1; tentatively, D is TRBD1 (6 bases). This CDR3 has 15 residues. V lost 4 bases, J lost 1 base, and 14 bases lay in between. The germline V gene has CDR1 SGHDT and CDR2 YYEEEE. CDR3 loop: CASSPVGTTNTEAFF. Written as DNA, the CDR3 is TGTGCCAGCAGCCCGGTCGGGACAACGAACACTGAAGCTTTCTTT.

The genes are TRBV11-2 and TRBJ2-3; possibly TRBD1 for D (5 bases). Deletions cut 7 bases from V and 2 bases from J, with 16 bases between. The CDR3 runs to 15 residues. Looked up from germline, CDR1 is SGHAT and CDR2 is FQNNGV. The CDR3 DNA follows: TGTGCCAGCACCCCTTGGGGCCGTGTCACAGATACGCAGTATTTT. The encoded protein is CASTPWGRVTDTQYF.

This clonotype was counted a few times. This chain connects TRBV12-3 or TRBV12-4 to TRBJ1-5; 7 positions match TRBD1. CDR3 size: 13 residues. Trimming at V came to 7 bases and at J to 4 bases, leaving 4 bases not matched to a gene. DNA of the CDR3: TGTGCCAGCACTTCACAGGGGAATCAGCCCCAGCATTTT. This sequence encodes CASTSQGNQPQHF.

There are a few counts of this clonotype. This chain uses TRBV7-2 with TRBJ1-5; no firm D call. Trimming cost V 5 bases and J 3 bases, with 14 bases left between them. Germline CDR1 reads SGHTA; CDR2 reads FQGNSA. This CDR3 contains 15 residues. The CDR3 coding sequence is TGTGCCAGCAGCGACGCCGGGTTCTACAATCAGCCCCAGCATTTT. Translation gives CASSDAGFYNQPQHF.

This clonotype was observed a few times. The CDR3 DNA reads TGTGCCAGCAGCTTACGTCAGGGGCCAACTAATGAAAAACTGTTTTTT. Translating gives CASSLRQGPTNEKLFF. The V and J genes are TRBV7-9 and TRBJ1-4; D possibly corresponds to TRBD1 (6 bases). The germline gives CDR1 SEHNR, CDR2 FQNEAQ (reference sequence). V lost 2 bases and J 0 bases, leaving 10 bases between the germline ends. There are 16 residues in the CDR3.

The chain carries TRBV7-2 and TRBJ2-3; 7 bases align to TRBD1. The CDR3 is made up of 15 amino acids. The ends lost 5 bases at V and 2 bases at J; junction bases unmatched: 7. Looked up from germline, CDR1 is SGHTA and CDR2 is FQGNSA. The CDR3 sequence is CASSVGQLLTDTQYF. The CDR3 coding sequence is TGTGCCAGCAGCGTGGGACAGCTTCTCACAGATACGCAGTATTTT.

V gene TRBV12-5 combines with J gene TRBJ2-6; no reliable D call. V dropped 3 bases and J dropped 6 bases, with 6 bases sitting between them. The CDR3 is 13 amino acids. Germline assignment: CDR1 LGHNT and CDR2 FRNRAP. CDR3 residues: CASGLDLANVLTF. CDR3 nucleotide sequence: TGTGCTAGTGGTTTAGACCTGGCCAACGTCCTGACTTTC.